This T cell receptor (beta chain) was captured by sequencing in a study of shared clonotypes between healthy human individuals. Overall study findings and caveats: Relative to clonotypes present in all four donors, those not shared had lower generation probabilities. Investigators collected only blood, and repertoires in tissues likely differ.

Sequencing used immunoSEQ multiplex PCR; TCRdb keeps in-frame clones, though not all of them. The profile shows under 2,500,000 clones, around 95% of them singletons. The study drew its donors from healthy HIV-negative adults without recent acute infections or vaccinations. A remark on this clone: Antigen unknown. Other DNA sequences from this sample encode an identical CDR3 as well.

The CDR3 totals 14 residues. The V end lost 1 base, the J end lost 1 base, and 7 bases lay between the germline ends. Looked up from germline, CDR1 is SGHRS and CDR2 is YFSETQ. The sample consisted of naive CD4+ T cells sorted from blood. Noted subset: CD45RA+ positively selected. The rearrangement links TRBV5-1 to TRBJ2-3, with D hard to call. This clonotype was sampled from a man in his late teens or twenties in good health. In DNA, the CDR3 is TGCGCCAGCAGCTTGATTCTAGGCACAGATACGCAGTATTTT. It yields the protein CASSLILGTDTQYF.